This TCR beta chain came from a study of blood T cell repertoires in COVID-19. About the research overall: Material from acute and convalescent COVID-19 was sourced from the United States, Italy and Spain. PBMCs, B-cell-depleted T cells, or T cells provided the cDNA or gDNA that made up the material.

CDR1 and CDR2 from the germline V gene are SGHRS and YFSETQ. This CDR3 comprises 16 residues. V lost 1 base and J 0 bases, leaving 11 bases between the germline ends. Under the authors' procedure: Nucleated cell counts were estimated from reference gene primer amplification. Assay used: immunoSEQ multiplex PCR; TCRdb lists only in-frame clones, some missing. Clone size and V and J calls were adopted from that table, with D and trimming inferred from the DNA. The table has 30,000 to 45,000 clones, roughly 88% seen once. This clone has a handful of counts. Material: peripheral blood. The J gene is TRBJ2-1, the V gene TRBV5-1, with D tentatively TRBD2 (7 bases). The TCR originated in a man between 70 and 80 years old with acute or convalescent COVID-19. CDR3 bases: TGCGCCAGCAGCTTGCAAGGGGGGGTCTCCTACAATGAGCAGTTCTTC. Translation: CASSLQGGVSYNEQFF.